This T cell receptor beta chain is drawn from a study of blood T cell repertoires in COVID-19. Study in general: Samples came from the United States, Italy and Spain, spanning acute and convalescent COVID-19. The analysed material was cDNA or gDNA that came from T cells, B-cell-depleted T cells, or PBMCs.

The CDR3 has 14 residues. The V and J ends lost 6 bases and 4 bases, in that order; junction bases with no gene match: 5. Germline CDR1 KGHSH, CDR2 LQKENI. Authors' methods: Estimation of nucleated cell counts relied on the amplification of reference gene primers. Profiling relied on immunoSEQ multiplex PCR, and the TCRdb table lists in-frame clones only, not all of them. V and J calls and clone size are copied from that table; D and trimming were computed from the DNA. The data contain about half a million clones, 80% to 90% of them seen just once; the ten biggest clones take up approximately 2.9%. The gene calls are TRBV18 and TRBJ1-4, with 7 bases aligning to TRBD1. This TCR was sampled from a human donor in a cohort sampled during active COVID-19. Input material: peripheral blood. CDR3 DNA sequence: TGTGCCAGCTCCCCCGGGACAGTTAATGAAAAACTGTTTTTT. It yields the protein CASSPGTVNEKLFF.